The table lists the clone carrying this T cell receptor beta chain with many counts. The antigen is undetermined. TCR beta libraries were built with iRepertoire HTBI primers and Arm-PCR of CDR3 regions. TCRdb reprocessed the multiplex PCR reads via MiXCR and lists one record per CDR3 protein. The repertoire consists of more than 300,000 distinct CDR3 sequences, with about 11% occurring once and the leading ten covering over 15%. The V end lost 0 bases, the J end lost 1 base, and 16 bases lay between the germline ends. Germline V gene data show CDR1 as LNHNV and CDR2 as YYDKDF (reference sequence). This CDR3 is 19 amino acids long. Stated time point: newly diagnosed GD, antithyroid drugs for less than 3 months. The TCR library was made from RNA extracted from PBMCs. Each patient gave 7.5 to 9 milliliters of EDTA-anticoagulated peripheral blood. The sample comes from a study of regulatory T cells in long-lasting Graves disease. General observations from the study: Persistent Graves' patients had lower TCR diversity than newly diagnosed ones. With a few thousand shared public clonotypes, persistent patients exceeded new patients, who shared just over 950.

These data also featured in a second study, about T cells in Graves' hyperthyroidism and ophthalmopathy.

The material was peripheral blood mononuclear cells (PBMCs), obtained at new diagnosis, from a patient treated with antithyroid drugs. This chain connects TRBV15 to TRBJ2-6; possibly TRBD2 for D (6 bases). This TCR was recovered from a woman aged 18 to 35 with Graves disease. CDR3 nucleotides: TGTGCCACCAGCAGAGATTATGGAGGGCGAGTATCTGGGGCCAACGTCCTGACTTTC. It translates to CATSRDYGGRVSGANVLTF.